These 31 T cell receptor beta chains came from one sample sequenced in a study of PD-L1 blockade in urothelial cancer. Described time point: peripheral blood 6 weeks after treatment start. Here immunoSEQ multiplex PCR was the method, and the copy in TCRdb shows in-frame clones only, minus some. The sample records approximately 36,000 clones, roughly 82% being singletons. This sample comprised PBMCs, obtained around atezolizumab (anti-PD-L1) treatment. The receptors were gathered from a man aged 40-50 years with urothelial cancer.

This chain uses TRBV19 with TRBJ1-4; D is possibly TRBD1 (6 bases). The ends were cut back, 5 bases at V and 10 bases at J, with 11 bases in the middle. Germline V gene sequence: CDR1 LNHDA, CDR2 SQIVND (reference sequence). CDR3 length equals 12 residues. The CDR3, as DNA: TGTGCCAGTAGTCCCCGAGGGGGAAAACTGTTTTTT. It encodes CASSPRGGKLFF.

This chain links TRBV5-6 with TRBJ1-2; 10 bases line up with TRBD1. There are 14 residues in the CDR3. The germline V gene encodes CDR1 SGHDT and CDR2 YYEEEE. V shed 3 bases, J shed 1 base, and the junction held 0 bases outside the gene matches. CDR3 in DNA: TGTGCCAGCAGCTGGGACAGGGGTAACTATGGCTACACCTTC. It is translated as CASSWDRGNYGYTF. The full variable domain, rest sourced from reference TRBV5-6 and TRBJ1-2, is DAGVTQSPTHLIKTRGQQVTLRCSPKSGHDTVSWYQQALGQGPQFIFQYYEEEERQRGNFPDRFSGHQFPNYSSELNVNALLLGDSALYLCASSWDRGNYGYTFGSGTRLTVV.

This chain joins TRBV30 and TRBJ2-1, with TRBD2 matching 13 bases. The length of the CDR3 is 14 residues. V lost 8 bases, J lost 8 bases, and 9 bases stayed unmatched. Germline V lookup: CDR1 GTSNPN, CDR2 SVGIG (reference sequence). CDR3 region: CALLAGGPSHEQFF. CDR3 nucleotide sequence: TGTGCCCTACTAGCGGGAGGGCCTTCCCATGAGCAGTTCTTC.

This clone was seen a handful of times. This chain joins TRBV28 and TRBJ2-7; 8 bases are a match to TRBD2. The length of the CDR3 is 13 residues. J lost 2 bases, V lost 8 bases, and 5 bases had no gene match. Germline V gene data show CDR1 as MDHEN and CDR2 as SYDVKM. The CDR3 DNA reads TGTGCCAGCGACCCGGGAGGGACCTACGAGCAGTACTTC. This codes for CASDPGGTYEQYF.

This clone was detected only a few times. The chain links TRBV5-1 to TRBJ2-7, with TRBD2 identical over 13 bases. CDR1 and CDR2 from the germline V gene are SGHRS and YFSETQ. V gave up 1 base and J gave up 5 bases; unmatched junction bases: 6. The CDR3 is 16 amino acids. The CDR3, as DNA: TGCGCCAGCAGCTTGTGGGTTACTAGCGGGAGGGACGAGCAGTACTTC. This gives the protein CASSLWVTSGRDEQYF.

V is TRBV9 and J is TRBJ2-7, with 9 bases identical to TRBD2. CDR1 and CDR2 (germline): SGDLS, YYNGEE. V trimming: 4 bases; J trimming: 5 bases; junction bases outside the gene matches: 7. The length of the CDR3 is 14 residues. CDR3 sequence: CASSKSGRTNEQYF. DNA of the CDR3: TGTGCCAGCAGCAAGAGCGGGAGGACTAACGAGCAGTACTTC. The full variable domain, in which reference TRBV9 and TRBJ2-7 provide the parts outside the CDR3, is DSGVTQTPKHLITATGQRVTLRCSPRSGDLSVYWYQQSLDQGLQFLIQYYNGEERAKGNILERFSAQQFPDLHSELNLSSLELGDSALYFCASSKSGRTNEQYFGPGTRLTVT.

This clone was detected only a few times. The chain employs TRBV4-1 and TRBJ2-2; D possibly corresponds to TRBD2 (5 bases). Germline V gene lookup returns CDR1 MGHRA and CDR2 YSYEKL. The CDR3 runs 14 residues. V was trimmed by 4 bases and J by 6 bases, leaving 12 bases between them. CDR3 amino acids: CASSRTLVAGELFF. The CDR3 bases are TGCGCCAGCAGCCGCACACTAGTCGCCGGGGAGCTGTTTTTT.

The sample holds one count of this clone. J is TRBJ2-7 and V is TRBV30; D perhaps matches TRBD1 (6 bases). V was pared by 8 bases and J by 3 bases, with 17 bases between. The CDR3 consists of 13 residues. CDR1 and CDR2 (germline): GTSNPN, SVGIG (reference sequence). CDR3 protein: CALQRGQLYEQYF. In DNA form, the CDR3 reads TGTGCCCTACAACGGGGACAACTCTACGAGCAGTACTTC. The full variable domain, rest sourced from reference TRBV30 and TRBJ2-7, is SQTIHQWPATLVQPVGSPLSLECTVEGTSNPNLYWYRQAAGRGLQLLFYSVGIGQISSEVPQNLSASRPQDRQFILSSKKLLLSDSGFYLCALQRGQLYEQYFGPGTRLTVT.

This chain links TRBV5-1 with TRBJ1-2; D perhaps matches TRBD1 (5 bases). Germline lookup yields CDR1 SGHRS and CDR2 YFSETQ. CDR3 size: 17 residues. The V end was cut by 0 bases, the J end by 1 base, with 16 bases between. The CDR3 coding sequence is TGCGCCAGCAGCTTGGCCGTAGGGCAGGGACTTAACTATGGCTACACCTTC. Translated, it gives CASSLAVGQGLNYGYTF.

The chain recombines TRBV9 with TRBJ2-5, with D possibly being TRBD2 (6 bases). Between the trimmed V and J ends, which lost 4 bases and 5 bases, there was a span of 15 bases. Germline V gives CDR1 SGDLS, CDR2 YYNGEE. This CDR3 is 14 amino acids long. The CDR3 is CASSTRLVPETQYF. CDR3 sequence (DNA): TGTGCCAGCAGCACCCGACTAGTCCCGGAGACCCAGTACTTC.

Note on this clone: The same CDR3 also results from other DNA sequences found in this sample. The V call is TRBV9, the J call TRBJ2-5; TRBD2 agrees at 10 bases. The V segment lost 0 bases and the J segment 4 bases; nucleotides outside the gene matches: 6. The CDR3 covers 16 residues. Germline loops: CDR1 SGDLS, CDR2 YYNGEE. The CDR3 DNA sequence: TGTGCCAGCAGCGTAGGCGGGAGCGGGAGGGGAGAGACCCAGTACTTC. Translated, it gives CASSVGGSGRGETQYF.

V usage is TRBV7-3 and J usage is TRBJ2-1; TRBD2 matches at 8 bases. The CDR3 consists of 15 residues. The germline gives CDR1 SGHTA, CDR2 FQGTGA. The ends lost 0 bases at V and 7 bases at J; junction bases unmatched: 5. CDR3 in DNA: TGTGCCAGCAGCTTAACCAGCGGGAGAAGTAATGAGCAGTTCTTC. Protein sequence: CASSLTSGRSNEQFF.

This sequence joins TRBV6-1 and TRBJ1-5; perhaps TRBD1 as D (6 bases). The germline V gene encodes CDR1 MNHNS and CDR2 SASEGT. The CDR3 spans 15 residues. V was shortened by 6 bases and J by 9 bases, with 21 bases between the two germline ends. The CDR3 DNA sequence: TGTGCCAGCAGCCCAGAGCTGGGGGCGGGTGGGCCCCAGCATTTT. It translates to CASSPELGAGGPQHF.

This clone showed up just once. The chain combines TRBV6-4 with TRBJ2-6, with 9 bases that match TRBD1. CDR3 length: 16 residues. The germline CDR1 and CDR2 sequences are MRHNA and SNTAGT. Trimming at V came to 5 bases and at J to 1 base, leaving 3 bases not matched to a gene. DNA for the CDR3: TGTGCCAGCAGTCCCGGGACAGGGTCTGGGGCCAACGTCCTGACTTTC. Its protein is CASSPGTGSGANVLTF.

The CDR3 DNA sequence: TGTGCCAGCCGTAGTGGGGGCACCTACAATGAGCAGTTCTTC. Amino acids: CASRSGGTYNEQFF. The chain carries TRBV6-1 and TRBJ2-1; TRBD1 might be the D (6 bases). The V end was cut by 8 bases, the J end by 2 bases, with 13 bases between. In germline, CDR1 is MNHNS, CDR2 SASEGT. The CDR3 is made up of 14 amino acids.

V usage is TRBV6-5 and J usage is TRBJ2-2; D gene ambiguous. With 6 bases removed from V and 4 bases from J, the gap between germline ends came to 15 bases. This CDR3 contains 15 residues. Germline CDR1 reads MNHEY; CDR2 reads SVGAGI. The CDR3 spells CASSSLQSLTGELFF. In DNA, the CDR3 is TGTGCCAGCAGCTCCCTCCAAAGCCTCACCGGGGAGCTGTTTTTT.

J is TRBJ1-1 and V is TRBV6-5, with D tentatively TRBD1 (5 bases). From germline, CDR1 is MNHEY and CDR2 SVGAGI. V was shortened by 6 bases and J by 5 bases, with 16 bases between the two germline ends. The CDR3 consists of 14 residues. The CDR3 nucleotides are TGTGCCAGCAGAGGAGGGCAGGGTCGAACTGAAGCTTTCTTT. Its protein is CASRGGQGRTEAFF.

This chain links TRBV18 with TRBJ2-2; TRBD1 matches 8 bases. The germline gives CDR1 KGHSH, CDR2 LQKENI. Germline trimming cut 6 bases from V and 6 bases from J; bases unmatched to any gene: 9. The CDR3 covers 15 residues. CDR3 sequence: CASSRREQGAGELFF. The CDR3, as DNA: TGTGCCAGCTCTCGTCGAGAACAGGGGGCCGGGGAGCTGTTTTTT.

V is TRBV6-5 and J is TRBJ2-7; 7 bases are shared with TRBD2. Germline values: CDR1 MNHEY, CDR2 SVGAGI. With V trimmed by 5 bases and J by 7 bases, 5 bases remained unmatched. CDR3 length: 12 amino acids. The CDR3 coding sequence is TGTGCCAGCAGTCTCGTGGGAGGGGAGCAGTACTTC. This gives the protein CASSLVGGEQYF.

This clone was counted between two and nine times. The CDR3 protein is CASSLTGSRETQYF. The CDR3 DNA is TGTGCCAGCAGCCTGACAGGGAGTCGGGAGACCCAGTACTTC. The chain has TRBV28 and TRBJ2-5; 7 bases are a match to TRBD1. The CDR3 is 14 residues long. J lost 5 bases, V lost 6 bases, and 9 bases had no gene match. Germline V gene sequence: CDR1 MDHEN, CDR2 SYDVKM.

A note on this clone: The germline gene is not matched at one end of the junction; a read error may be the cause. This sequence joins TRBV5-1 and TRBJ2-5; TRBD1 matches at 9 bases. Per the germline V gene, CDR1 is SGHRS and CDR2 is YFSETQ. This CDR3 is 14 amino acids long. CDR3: CASTLGDRAETQYF. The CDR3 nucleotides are TGCGCCAGCACCTTGGGGGACAGGGCTGAGACCCAGTACTTC.

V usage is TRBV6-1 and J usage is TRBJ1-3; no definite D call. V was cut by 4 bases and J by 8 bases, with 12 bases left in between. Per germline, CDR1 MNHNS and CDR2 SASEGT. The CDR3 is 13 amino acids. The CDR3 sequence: CASSGRREDTIYF. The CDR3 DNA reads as TGTGCCAGCAGTGGTCGGAGGGAGGACACCATATATTTT.

The CDR3 DNA is TGTGCCAGCAGCTTTCCCCGAAACCCGGGACTAGATGACGAGCAGTACTTC. This sequence encodes CASSFPRNPGLDDEQYF. The chain joins TRBV7-9 to TRBJ2-7; 8 bases agree with TRBD2. With 3 bases clipped from V and 5 bases from J, the junction kept 15 bases outside the gene matches. CDR3 length: 17 amino acids. Germline assignment: CDR1 SEHNR and CDR2 FQNEAQ (reference sequence). Together with reference TRBV7-9 and TRBJ2-7, the CDR3 gives the full variable domain: DTGVSQNPRHKITKRGQNVTFRCDPISEHNRLYWYRQTLGQGPEFLTYFQNEAQLEKSRLLSDRFSAERPKGSFSTLEIQRTEQGDSAMYLCASSFPRNPGLDDEQYFGPGTRLTVT.

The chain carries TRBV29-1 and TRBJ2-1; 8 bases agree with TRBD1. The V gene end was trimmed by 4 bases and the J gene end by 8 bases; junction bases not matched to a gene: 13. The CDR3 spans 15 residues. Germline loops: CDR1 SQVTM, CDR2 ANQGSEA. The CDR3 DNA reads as TGCAGCGTTGGGAGGTGGGACAGGAGTTTCCATGAGCAGTTCTTC. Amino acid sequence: CSVGRWDRSFHEQFF.

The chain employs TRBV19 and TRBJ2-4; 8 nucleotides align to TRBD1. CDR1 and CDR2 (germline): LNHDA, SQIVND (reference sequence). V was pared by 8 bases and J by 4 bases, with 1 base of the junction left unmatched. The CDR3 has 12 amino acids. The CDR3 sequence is CASGTGKNIQYF. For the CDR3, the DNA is TGTGCCAGTGGGACAGGAAAAAACATTCAGTACTTC.

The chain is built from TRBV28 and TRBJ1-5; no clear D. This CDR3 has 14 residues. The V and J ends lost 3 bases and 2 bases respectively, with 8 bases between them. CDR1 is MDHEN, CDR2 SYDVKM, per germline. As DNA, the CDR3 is TGTGCCAGCAGTTTGGGCGGGGGCAATCAGCCCCAGCATTTT. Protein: CASSLGGGNQPQHF.

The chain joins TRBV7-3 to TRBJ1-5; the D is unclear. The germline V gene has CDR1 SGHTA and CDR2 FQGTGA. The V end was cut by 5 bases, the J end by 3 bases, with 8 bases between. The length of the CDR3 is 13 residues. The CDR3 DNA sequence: TGTGCCAGCAGCCCCGACATCAATCAGCCCCAGCATTTT. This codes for CASSPDINQPQHF.

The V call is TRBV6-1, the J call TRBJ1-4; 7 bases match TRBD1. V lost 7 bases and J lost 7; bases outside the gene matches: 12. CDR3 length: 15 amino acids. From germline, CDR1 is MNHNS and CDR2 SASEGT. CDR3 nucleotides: TGTGCCAGCACTACCATACAGGGGAATGGTGAAAAACTGTTTTTT. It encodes CASTTIQGNGEKLFF.

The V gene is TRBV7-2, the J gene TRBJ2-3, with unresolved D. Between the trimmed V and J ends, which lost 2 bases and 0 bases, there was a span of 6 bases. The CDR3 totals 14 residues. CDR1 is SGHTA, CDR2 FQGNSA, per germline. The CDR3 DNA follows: TGTGCCAGCAGCTTAATTGGCAGCACAGATACGCAGTATTTT. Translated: CASSLIGSTDTQYF.

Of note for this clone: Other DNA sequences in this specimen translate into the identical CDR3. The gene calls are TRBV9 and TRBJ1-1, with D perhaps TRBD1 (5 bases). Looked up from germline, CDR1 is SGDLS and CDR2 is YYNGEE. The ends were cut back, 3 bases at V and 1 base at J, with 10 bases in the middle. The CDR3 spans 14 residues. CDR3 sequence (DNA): TGTGCCAGCAGCGGGGGGGGGAGGAACACTGAAGCTTTCTTT. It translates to CASSGGGRNTEAFF.

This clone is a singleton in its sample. CDR3 coding DNA: TGTGCCAGCAGGGGGACAGGGACCTACGAGCAGTACTTC. Translating it yields CASRGTGTYEQYF. This chain joins TRBV6-5 and TRBJ2-7; 9 bases map to TRBD1. The CDR3 loop spans 13 amino acids. Germline V gene sequence: CDR1 MNHEY, CDR2 SVGAGI. Trimming removed 6 bases from V and 2 bases from J; junction bases left unmatched: 2.